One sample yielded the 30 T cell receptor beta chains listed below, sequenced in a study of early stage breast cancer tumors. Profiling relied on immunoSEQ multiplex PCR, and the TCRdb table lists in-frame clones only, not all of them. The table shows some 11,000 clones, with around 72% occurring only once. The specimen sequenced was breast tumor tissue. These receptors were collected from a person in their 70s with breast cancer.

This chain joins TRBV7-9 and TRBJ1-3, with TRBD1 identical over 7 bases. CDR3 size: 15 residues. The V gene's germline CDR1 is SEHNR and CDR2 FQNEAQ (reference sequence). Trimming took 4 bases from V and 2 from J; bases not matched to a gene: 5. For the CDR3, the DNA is TGTGCCAGCAGCTCGTCCGGGACAGCTGGAAACACCATATATTTT. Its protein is CASSSSGTAGNTIYF.

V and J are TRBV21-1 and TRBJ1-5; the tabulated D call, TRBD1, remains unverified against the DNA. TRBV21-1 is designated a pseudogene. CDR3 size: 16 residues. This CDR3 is CASSSSGTGAPQPQHF. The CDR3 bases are TGTGCCAGCAGCTCCTCCGGGACAGGAGCCCCTCAGCCCCAGCATTTT.

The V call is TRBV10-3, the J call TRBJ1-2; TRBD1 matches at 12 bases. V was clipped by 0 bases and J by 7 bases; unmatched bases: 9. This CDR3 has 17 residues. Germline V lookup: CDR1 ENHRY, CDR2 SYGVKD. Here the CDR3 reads CAISESGQGALISGYTF. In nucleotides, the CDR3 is TGTGCCATCAGTGAGTCGGGACAGGGGGCGCTTATATCTGGCTACACCTTC.

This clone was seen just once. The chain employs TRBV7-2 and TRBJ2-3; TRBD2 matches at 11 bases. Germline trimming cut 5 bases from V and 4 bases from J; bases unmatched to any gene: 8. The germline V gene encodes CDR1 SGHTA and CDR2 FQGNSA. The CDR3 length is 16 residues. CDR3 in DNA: TGTGCCAGCAGCGCCAGACTAGCGGGACTTGCAGATACGCAGTATTTT. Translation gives CASSARLAGLADTQYF.

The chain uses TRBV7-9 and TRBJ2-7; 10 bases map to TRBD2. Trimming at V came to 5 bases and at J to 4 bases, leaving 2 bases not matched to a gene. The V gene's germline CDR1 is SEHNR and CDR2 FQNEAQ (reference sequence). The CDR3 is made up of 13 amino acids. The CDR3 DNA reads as TGTGCCAGCAGCCGGACTAGCGGATACGAGCAGTACTTC. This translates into CASSRTSGYEQYF.

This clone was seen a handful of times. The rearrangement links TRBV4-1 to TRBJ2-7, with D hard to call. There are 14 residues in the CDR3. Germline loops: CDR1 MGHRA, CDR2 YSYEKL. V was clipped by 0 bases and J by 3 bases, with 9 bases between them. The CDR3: CASSQDQRNYEQYF. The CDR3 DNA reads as TGCGCCAGCAGCCAAGATCAGAGGAACTACGAGCAGTACTTC.

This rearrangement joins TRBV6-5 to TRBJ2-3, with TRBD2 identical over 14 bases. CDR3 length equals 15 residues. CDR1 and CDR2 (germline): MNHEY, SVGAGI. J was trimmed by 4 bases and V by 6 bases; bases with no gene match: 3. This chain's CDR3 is CASRRLAGGADTQYF. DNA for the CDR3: TGTGCCAGCAGACGACTAGCGGGGGGGGCAGATACGCAGTATTTT.

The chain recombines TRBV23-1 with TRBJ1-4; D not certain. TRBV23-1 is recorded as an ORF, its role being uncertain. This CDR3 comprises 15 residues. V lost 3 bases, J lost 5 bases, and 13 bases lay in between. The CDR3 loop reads CASSQPGPRNEKLFF. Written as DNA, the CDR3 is TGCGCCAGCAGTCAGCCGGGTCCCCGAAATGAAAAACTGTTTTTT.

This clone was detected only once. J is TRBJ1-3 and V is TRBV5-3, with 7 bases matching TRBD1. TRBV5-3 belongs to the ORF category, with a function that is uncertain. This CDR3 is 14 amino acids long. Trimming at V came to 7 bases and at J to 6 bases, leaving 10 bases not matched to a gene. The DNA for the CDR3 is TGTGCCAGAGCCCCCAACCAGGGGGAAAACACCATATATTTT. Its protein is CARAPNQGENTIYF.

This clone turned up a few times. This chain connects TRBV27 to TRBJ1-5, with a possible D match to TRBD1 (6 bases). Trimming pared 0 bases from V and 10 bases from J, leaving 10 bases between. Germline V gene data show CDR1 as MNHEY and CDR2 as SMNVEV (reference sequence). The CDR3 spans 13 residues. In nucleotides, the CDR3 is TGTGCCAGCAGTTTATCCGGACAGACACCCCAGCATTTT. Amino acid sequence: CASSLSGQTPQHF.

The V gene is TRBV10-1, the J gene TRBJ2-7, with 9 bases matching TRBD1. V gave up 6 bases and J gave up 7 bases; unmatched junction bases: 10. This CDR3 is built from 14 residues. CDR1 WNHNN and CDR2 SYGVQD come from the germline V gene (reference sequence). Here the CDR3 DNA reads TGCGCCAGCAGCCTGGACAGGGGAGGAACTGAGCAGTACTTC. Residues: CASSLDRGGTEQYF.

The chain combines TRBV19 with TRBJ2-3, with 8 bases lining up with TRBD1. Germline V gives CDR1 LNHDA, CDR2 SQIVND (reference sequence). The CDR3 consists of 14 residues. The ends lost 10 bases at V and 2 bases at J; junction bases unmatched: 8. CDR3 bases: TGTGCCACCAGATGGGACAGGTACACAGATACGCAGTATTTT. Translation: CATRWDRYTDTQYF.

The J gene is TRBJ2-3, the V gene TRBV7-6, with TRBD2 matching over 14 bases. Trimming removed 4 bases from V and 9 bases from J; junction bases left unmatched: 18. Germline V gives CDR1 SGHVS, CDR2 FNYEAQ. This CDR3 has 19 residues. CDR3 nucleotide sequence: TGTGCCAGCAGCTCGATCCTAAGACTAGCGGGGGGGCGTGGAGGAACGCAGTATTTT. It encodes CASSSILRLAGGRGGTQYF.

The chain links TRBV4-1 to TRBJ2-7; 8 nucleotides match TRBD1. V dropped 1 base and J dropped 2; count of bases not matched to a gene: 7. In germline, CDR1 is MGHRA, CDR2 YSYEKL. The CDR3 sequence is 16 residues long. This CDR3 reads CASSQAGDRLTYEQYF. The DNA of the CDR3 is TGCGCCAGCAGCCAAGCCGGGGACAGGCTGACCTACGAGCAGTACTTC.

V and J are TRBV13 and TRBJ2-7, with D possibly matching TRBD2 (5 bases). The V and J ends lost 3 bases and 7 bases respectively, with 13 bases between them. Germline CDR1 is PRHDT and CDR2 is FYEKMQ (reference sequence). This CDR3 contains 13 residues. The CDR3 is CASSLAGRGEQYF. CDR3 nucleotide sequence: TGTGCCAGCAGCTTGGCGGGCCGAGGGGAGCAGTACTTC.

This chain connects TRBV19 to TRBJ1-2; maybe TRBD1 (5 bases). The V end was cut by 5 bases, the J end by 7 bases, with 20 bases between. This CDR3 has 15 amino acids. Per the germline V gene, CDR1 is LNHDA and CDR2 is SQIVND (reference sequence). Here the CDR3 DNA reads TGTGCCAGTAGTCTCCCTCCCGAGGGGAGGGTTGGCTACACCTTC. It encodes CASSLPPEGRVGYTF.

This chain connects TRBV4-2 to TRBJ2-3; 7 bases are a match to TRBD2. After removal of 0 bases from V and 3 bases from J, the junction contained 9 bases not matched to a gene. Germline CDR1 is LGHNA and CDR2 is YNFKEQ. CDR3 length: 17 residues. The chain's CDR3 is CASSQDGAGGGTDTQYF. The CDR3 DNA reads TGTGCCAGCAGCCAAGATGGCGCTGGGGGGGGGACAGATACGCAGTATTTT.

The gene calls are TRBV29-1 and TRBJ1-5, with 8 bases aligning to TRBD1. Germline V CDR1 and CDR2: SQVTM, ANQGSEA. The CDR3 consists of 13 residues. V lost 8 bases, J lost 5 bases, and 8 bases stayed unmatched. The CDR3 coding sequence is TGCAGCTTGGGACAGGTCATCTATCAGCCCCAGCATTTT. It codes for CSLGQVIYQPQHF.

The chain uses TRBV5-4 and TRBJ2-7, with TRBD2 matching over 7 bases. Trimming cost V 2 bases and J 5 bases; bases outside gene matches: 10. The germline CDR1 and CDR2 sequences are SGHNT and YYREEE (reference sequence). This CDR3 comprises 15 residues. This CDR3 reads CASSLTGGIFDEQYF. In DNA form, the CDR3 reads TGTGCCAGCAGCTTAACGGGGGGTATATTCGACGAGCAGTACTTC. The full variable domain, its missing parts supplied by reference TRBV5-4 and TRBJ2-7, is ETGVTQSPTHLIKTRGQQVTLRCSSQSGHNTVSWYQQALGQGPQFIFQYYREEENGRGNFPPRFSGLQFPNYSSELNVNALELDDSALYLCASSLTGGIFDEQYFGPGTRLTVT.

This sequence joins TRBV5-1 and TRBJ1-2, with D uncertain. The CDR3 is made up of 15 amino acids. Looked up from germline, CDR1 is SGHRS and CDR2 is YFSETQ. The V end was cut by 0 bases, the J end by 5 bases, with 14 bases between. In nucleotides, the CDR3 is TGCGCCAGCAGCTTGGAAGACGGGTCTCTTTATGGCTACACCTTC. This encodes CASSLEDGSLYGYTF.

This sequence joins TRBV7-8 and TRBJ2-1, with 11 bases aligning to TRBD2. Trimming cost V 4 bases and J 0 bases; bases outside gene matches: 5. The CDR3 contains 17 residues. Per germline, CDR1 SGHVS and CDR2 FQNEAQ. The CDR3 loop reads CASSWGLAVSSYNEQFF. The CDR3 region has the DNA TGTGCCAGCAGCTGGGGACTAGCGGTGAGCTCCTACAATGAGCAGTTCTTC.

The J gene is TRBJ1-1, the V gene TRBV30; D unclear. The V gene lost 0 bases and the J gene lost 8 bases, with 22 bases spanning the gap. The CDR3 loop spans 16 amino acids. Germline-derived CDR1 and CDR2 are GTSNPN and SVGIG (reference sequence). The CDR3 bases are TGTGCCTGGAGTGTAACGGTAGGAACAGCCGGTGAAGAAGCTTTCTTT. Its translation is CAWSVTVGTAGEEAFF.

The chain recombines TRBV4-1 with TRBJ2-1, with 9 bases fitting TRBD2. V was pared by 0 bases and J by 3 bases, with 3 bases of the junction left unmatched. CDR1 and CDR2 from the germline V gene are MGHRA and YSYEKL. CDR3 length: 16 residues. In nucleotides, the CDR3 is TGCGCCAGCAGCCAAGATTTAGCGGGAGTCTACAATGAGCAGTTCTTC. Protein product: CASSQDLAGVYNEQFF.

CDR3 sequence reads: CASSVTRAPLSTDTQYF. The CDR3 DNA follows: TGTGCCAGCAGCGTAACCAGGGCCCCACTGTCCACAGATACGCAGTATTTT. The gene calls are TRBV9 and TRBJ2-3, with a tentative D call TRBD1 (5 bases). The V gene lost 1 base and the J gene lost 2 bases, with 17 bases spanning the gap. CDR1 is SGDLS and CDR2 is YYNGEE in the germline V gene. The CDR3 is 17 amino acids.

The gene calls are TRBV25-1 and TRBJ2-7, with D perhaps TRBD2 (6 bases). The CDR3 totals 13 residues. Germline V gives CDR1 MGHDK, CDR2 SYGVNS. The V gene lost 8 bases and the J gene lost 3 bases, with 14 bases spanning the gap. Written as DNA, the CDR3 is TGTGCCAGCGGGCTCGGGGGATTCTACGAGCAGTACTTC. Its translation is CASGLGGFYEQYF.

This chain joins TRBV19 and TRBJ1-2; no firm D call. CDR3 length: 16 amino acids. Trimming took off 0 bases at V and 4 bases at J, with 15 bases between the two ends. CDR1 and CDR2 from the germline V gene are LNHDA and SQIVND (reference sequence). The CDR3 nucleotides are TGTGCCAGTAGTATAGAGAGAGGGCTGATTAGCTATGGCTACACCTTC. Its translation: CASSIERGLISYGYTF.

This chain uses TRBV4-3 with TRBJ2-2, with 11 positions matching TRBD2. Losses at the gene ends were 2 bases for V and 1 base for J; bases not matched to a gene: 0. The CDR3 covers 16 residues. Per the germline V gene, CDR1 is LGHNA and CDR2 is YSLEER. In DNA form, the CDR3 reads TGCGCCAGCAGCCAACTAGCGGGGGGGAACACCGGGGAGCTGTTTTTT. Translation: CASSQLAGGNTGELFF.

The CDR3 DNA reads as TGCGCCAGCAGCTTGGACGGGGGGAACACCGGGGAGCTGTTTTTT. Translating it yields CASSLDGGNTGELFF. V and J are TRBV5-1 and TRBJ2-2; D perhaps matches TRBD2 (6 bases). In germline, CDR1 is SGHRS, CDR2 YFSETQ. The CDR3 is 15 amino acids. V was shortened by 0 bases and J by 1 base, with 7 bases between the two germline ends.

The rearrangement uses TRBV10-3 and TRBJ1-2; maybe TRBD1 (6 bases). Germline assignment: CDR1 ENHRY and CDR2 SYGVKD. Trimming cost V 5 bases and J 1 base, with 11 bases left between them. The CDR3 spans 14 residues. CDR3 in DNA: TGTGCCATCAGTTCAAGACAGGATAACTATGGCTACACCTTC. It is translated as CAISSRQDNYGYTF.

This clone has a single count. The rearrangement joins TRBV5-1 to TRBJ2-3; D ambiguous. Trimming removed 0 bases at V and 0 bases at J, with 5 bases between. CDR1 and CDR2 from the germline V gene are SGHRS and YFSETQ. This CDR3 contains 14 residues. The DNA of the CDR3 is TGCGCCAGCAGCTTGGACGCGAGCACAGATACGCAGTATTTT. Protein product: CASSLDASTDTQYF.